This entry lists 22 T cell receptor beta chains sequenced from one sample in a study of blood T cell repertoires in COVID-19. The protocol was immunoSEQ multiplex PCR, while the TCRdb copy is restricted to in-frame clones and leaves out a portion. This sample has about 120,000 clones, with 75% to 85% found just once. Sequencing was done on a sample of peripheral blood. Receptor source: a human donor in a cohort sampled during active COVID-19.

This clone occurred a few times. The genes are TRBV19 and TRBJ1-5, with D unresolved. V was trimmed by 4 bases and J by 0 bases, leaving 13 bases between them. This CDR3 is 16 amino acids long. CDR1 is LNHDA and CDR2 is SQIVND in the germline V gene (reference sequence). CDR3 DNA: TGTGCCAGTAGTAGGACGGACTATTATAGCAATCAGCCCCAGCATTTT. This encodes CASSRTDYYSNQPQHF.

CDR3 sequence (DNA): TGTGCCAGCAGCTCCCGGACAGGGGTTAATGAAAAACTGTTTTTT. The encoded protein is CASSSRTGVNEKLFF. The genes are TRBV7-2 and TRBJ1-4; TRBD1 agrees at 9 bases. V was pared by 4 bases and J by 4 bases, with 4 bases of the junction left unmatched. This CDR3 region has 15 residues. Germline values: CDR1 SGHTA, CDR2 FQGNSA.

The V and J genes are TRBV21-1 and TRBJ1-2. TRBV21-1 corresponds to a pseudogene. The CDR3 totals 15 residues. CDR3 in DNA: TGTGCCAGCACCGCATCCGGGTGTGCCCCCTATGGCTACACCTTC. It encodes CASTASGCAPYGYTF.

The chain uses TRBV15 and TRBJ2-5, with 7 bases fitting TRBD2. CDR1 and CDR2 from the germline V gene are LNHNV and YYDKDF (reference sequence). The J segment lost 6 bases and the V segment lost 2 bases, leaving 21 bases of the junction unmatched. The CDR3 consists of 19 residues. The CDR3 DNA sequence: TGTGCCACCAGCAGAATTCCGGGGGGAGGTCCAAAGGATTTGAAGACCCAGTACTTC. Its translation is CATSRIPGGGPKDLKTQYF.

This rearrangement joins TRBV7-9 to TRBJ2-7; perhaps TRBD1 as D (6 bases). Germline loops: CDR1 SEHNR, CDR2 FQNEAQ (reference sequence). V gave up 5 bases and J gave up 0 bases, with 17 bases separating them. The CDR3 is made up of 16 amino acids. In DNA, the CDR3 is TGTGCCAGCAGCCAGTTAACAGGGTGGGGCTCCTACGAGCAGTACTTC. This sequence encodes CASSQLTGWGSYEQYF.

The CDR3 reads CASSPRTGGKEQFF. CDR3 sequence (DNA): TGCGCCAGCAGCCCAAGGACAGGGGGCAAGGAGCAGTTCTTC. The rearrangement joins TRBV4-3 to TRBJ2-1; 11 bases line up with TRBD1. V shed 4 bases and J 10 bases; nucleotides not matched to a gene: 6. This CDR3 spans 14 amino acids. Germline V gives CDR1 LGHNA, CDR2 YSLEER.

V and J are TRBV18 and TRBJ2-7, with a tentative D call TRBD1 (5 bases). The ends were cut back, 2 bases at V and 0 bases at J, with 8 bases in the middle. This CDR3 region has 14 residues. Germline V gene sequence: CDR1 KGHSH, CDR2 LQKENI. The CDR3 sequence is CASSPDSSSYEQYF. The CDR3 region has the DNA TGTGCCAGCTCACCAGACAGTTCCTCCTACGAGCAGTACTTC. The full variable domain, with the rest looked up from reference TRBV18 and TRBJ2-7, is NAGVMQNPRHLVRRRGQEARLRCSPMKGHSHVYWYRQLPEEGLKFMVYLQKENIIDESGMPKERFSAEFPKEGPSILRIQQVVRGDSAAYFCASSPDSSSYEQYFGPGTRLTVT.

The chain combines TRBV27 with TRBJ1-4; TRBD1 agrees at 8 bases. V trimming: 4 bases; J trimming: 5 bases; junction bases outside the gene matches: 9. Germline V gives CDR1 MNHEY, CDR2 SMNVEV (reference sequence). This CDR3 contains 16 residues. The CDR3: CASSSHPTGVNEKLFF. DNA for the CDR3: TGTGCCAGCAGTTCCCACCCGACAGGGGTAAATGAAAAACTGTTTTTT.

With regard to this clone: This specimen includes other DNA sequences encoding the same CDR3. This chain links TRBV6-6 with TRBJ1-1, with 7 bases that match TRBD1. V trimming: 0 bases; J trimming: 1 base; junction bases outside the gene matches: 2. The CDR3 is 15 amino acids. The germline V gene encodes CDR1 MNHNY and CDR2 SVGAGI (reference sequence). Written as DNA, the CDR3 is TGTGCCAGCAGTTACTCGAGACAGGGGAACACTGAAGCTTTCTTT. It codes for CASSYSRQGNTEAFF.

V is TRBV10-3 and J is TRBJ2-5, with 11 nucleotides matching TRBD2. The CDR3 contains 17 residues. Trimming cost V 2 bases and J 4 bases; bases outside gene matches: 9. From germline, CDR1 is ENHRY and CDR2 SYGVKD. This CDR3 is CAISELASGRTGETQYF. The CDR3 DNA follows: TGTGCCATCAGTGAGCTGGCTAGCGGGAGGACTGGAGAGACCCAGTACTTC.

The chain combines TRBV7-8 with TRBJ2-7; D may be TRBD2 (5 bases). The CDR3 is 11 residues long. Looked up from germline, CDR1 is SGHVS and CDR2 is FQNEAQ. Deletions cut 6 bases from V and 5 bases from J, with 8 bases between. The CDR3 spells CASRTRNEQYF. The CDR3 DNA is TGTGCCAGCAGAACTAGAAACGAGCAGTACTTC.

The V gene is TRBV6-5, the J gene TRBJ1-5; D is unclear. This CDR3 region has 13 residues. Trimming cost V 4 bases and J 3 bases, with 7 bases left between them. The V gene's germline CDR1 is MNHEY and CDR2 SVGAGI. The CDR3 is CASSWQNNQPQHF. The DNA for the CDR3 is TGTGCCAGCAGTTGGCAGAACAATCAGCCCCAGCATTTT.

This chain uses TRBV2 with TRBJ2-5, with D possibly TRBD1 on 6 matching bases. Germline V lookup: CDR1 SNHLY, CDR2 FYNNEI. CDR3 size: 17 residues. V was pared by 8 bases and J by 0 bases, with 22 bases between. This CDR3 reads CASSDLRQEEYQETQYF. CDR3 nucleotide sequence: TGTGCCAGCTCGGACCTGAGACAGGAAGAGTACCAAGAGACCCAGTACTTC. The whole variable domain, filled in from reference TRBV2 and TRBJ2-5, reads EPEVTQTPSHQVTQMGQEVILRCVPISNHLYFYWYRQILGQKVEFLVSFYNNEISEKSEIFDDQFSVERPDGSNFTLKIRSTKLEDSAMYFCASSDLRQEEYQETQYFGPGTRLLVL.

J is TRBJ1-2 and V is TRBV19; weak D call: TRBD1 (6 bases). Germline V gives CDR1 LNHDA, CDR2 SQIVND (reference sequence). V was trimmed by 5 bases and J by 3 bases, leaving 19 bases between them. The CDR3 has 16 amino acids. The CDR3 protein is CASSVTRRGAHYGYTF. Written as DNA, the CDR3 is TGTGCCAGTAGTGTAACGCGGCGGGGGGCTCACTATGGCTACACCTTC.

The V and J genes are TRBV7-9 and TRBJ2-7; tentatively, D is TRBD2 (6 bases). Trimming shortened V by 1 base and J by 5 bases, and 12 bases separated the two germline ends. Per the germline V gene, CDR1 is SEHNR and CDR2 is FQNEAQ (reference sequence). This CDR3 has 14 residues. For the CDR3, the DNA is TGTGCCAGCAGCTTAGACGGGACTCGGGACGAGCAGTACTTC. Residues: CASSLDGTRDEQYF. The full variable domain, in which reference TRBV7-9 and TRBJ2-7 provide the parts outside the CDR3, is DTGVSQNPRHKITKRGQNVTFRCDPISEHNRLYWYRQTLGQGPEFLTYFQNEAQLEKSRLLSDRFSAERPKGSFSTLEIQRTEQGDSAMYLCASSLDGTRDEQYFGPGTRLTVT.

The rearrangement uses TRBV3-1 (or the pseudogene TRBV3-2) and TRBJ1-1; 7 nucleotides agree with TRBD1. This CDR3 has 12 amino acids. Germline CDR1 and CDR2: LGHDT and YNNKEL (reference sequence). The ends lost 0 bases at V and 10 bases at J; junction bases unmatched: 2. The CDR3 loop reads CASSQEHRGAFF. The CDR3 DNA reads TGTGCCAGCAGCCAAGAACACAGGGGAGCTTTCTTT.

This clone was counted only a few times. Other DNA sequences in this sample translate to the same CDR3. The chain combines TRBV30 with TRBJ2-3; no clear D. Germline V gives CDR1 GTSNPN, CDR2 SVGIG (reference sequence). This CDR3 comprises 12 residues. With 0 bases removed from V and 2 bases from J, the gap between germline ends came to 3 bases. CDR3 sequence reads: CAWSVNTDTQYF. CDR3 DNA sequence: TGTGCCTGGAGTGTCAACACAGATACGCAGTATTTT.

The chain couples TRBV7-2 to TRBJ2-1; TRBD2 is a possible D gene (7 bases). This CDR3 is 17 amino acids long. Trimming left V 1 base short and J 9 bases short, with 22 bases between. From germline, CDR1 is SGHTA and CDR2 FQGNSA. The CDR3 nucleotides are TGTGCCAGCAGCTTAGTGCCGACCTCGGGGGGACACGTTGAGCAGTTCTTC. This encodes CASSLVPTSGGHVEQFF.

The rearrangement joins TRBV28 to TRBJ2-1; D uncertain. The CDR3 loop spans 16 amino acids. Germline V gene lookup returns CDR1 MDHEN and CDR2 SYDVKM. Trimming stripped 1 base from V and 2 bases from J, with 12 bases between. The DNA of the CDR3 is TGTGCCAGCAGTTTATTAGCTACGAATACCTACAATGAGCAGTTCTTC. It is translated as CASSLLATNTYNEQFF.

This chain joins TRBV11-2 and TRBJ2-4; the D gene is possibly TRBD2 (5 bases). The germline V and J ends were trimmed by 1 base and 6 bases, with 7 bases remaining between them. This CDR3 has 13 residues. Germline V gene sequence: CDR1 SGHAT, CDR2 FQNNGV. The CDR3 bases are TGTGCCAGCAGCTTAGTTCGGGGAAACATTCAGTACTTC. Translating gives CASSLVRGNIQYF.

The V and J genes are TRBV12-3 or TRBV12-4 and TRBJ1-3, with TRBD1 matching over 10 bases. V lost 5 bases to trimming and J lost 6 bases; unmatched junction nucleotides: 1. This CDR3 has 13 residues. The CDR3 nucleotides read TGTGCCAGCAGTGGACAGGGGGTAAACACCATATATTTT. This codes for CASSGQGVNTIYF.

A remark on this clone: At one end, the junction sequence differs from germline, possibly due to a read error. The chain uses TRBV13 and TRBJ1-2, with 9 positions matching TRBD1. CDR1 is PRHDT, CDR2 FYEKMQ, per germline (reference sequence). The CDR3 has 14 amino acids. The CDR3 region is CASSVGQGTYGYTF. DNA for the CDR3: TGTGCCAGCAGCGTAGGACAGGGGACCTATGGCTACACCTTC.